A selection of T cell receptor beta chains follows, all from one sample in a study of shared clonotypes between healthy human individuals. Method: immunoSEQ multiplex PCR; TCRdb's copy keeps in-frame clones and lacks some. The sample holds roughly 480,000 clones; less than 80% are singletons and the top ten take approximately 12%. The sequenced sample consisted of PBMCs. The receptors were gathered from a woman aged 35 to 49 in good health. Some clones in this sample may be carry-over from other donors' samples. Each CDR3 is given with its conserved first and last residue. A D gene is named only where the DNA matches it firmly. For some rows the clone size is stated as once, few or many, or as a class when expanded; others skip it.

j_call,d_call,clone_size,v_call,cdr3_aa,cdr3_nt
TRBJ1-5,-,once,TRBV30,CAWRGPGRNNQPQHF,TGTGCCTGGAGGGGGCCGGGGAGGAACAATCAGCCCCAGCATTTT
TRBJ1-1,-,-,TRBV7-7,CASSLRRTVWAEAFF,TGTGCTAGCAGCTTAAGACGGACAGTATGGGCTGAAGCTTTCTTT
TRBJ2-7,TRBD2,-,TRBV5-1,CASSLVSSGTGEQYF,TGCGCCAGCAGCTTGGTCTCTAGCGGGACTGGGGAGCAGTACTTC
TRBJ2-3,-,-,TRBV10-3,CAISGAGSTDTQYF,TGTGCCATCAGTGGGGCCGGTAGCACAGATACGCAGTATTTT
TRBJ2-1,-,-,TRBV9,CASSVVGGGNEQFF,TGTGCCAGCAGCGTAGTCGGAGGCGGCAATGAGCAGTTCTTC
TRBJ2-7,-,-,TRBV19,CASSVNGDTAYEQYF,TGTGCCAGTAGTGTCAACGGGGACACGGCCTACGAGCAGTACTTC
TRBJ1-2,-,-,TRBV6-5,CASRPPVQTNYGYTF,TGTGCCAGCAGACCCCCGGTGCAAACCAACTATGGCTACACCTTC
TRBJ1-4,-,-,TRBV6-5,CASSYGSTGKLFF,TGTGCCAGCAGTTACGGATCAACCGGAAAACTGTTTTTT
TRBJ1-1,TRBD1,-,TRBV28,CASSSRLTGDINTEAFF,TGTGCCAGCAGTTCTCGACTGACAGGGGACATCAACACTGAAGCTTTCTTT
TRBJ2-3,-,few,TRBV6-1,CASNVGGHTDTQYF,TGTGCCAGCAATGTGGGCGGGCACACAGATACGCAGTATTTT
TRBJ2-7,TRBD2,-,TRBV10-1,CASSKLGLAGIHEQYF,TGCGCCAGCAGTAAATTGGGACTAGCGGGGATCCACGAGCAGTACTTC
TRBJ2-5,TRBD1,-,TRBV18,CASSPPGGVETQYF,TGTGCCAGCTCACCACCAGGGGGCGTGGAGACCCAGTACTTC
TRBJ2-2,-,-,TRBV7-5,CARSLLGLAPGELFF,TGTGCCAGAAGCTTACTAGGACTAGCCCCCGGGGAGCTGTTTTTT
TRBJ2-7,-,-,TRBV28,CASSSRSYEQYF,TGTGCCAGCAGTTCCCGAAGCTACGAGCAGTACTTC
TRBJ2-1,-,-,TRBV7-2,CASSSDSYSYNEQFF,TGTGCCAGCAGCTCGGACTCCTACTCCTACAATGAGCAGTTCTTC
TRBJ1-4,TRBD1,-,TRBV15,CATSIRQGTGEKLFF,TGTGCCACCAGCATCCGACAGGGGACGGGAGAAAAACTGTTTTTT
TRBJ2-1,TRBD2,-,TRBV28,CASSLALGAGGYNEQFF,TGTGCCAGCAGTCTCGCTCTCGGGGCGGGGGGTTACAATGAGCAGTTCTTC
TRBJ2-7,TRBD1,-,TRBV6-1,CASKAGGVNEQYF,TGTGCCTCCAAGGCAGGGGGCGTTAACGAGCAGTACTTC
TRBJ2-3,-,-,TRBV7-2,CASSARDTQYF,TGTGCCAGCAGCGCAAGGGATACGCAGTATTTT
TRBJ2-1,TRBD2,-,TRBV14,CASSLAGGPYEQFF,TGTGCCAGCAGTCTAGCGGGAGGGCCCTATGAGCAGTTCTTC
TRBJ1-5,-,-,TRBV19,CASRAVGGNQPQHF,TGTGCCAGTAGGGCGGTCGGGGGCAATCAGCCCCAGCATTTT
TRBJ2-3,TRBD2,-,TRBV5-6,CASQSASGRALTDTQYF,TGTGCCAGCCAAAGCGCTAGCGGGAGGGCCCTCACAGATACGCAGTATTTT
TRBJ2-7,TRBD1,few,TRBV4-1,CASSQGFTGQGLYEQYF,TGCGCCAGCAGCCAAGGATTTACGGGACAGGGCCTCTACGAGCAGTACTTC
TRBJ2-7,-,-,TRBV28,CASSSDRYEQYF,TGTGCCAGCAGTTCGGACCGCTACGAGCAGTACTTC
TRBJ2-3,TRBD1,few,TRBV5-1,CASSTRTGSTDTQYF,TGCGCCAGCAGCACCCGGACAGGGAGCACAGATACGCAGTATTTT
TRBJ2-7,-,-,TRBV2,CASSPARVIDEQYF,TGTGCCAGCAGCCCAGCCCGCGTGATCGACGAGCAGTACTTC
TRBJ2-3,TRBD2,once,TRBV15,CATSRDLTSGRATDTQYF,TGTGCCACCAGCAGAGATCTAACTAGCGGGAGGGCCACAGATACGCAGTATTTT
TRBJ1-1,-,-,TRBV28,CASSEGTFEAFF,TGTGCCAGCAGTGAAGGGACCTTTGAAGCTTTCTTT